This T cell receptor beta chain was obtained from a study of shared clonotypes between healthy human individuals. With 5 bases removed from V and 5 bases from J, the gap between germline ends came to 22 bases. From germline, CDR1 is SGHTA and CDR2 FQGNSA. The CDR3 sequence is 17 residues long. Data came from immunoSEQ multiplex PCR; TCRdb stores just in-frame clones and leaves some out. The sample yields about 680,000 clones, around 92% seen once. Naive-designated CD8 cells lacked CD45RO, were positively enriched for CCR7, and omitted terminally differentiated effector memory CD45RA+ cells. The sample consisted of naive CD8+ T cells sorted from blood. The chain is built from TRBV7-2 and TRBJ1-5; no firm D call. The receptor was derived from a man aged 30 to 39 in good health. The CDR3 here is CASSPEGLSSYYQPQHF. CDR3 nucleotides: TGTGCCAGCAGCCCAGAGGGTCTTAGTTCCTATTATCAGCCCCAGCATTTT.